This T cell receptor beta chain stems from a study of regulatory T cells in long-lasting Graves disease (dated by TCRdb to about 2021). Background for the entire study: Persistent Graves' disease meant more than 5 years of antithyroid drug treatment with TSH receptor autoantibodies that stayed positive. Patients with persistent Graves' disease were compared with patients with newly diagnosed Graves' disease using TCR sequencing and RNA sequencing of peripheral blood. The study was registered as a clinical trial and conducted in China. A total of roughly 33 samples were covered by TCR sequencing, comprising approximately 13 persistent and roughly 20 newly diagnosed Graves' disease patients. Persistent Graves' disease patients in the clinical cohort had taken antithyroid drugs for around 11 years on average. Here is what the overall study found, with its caveats: Sequencing and analysis were restricted to the TCR beta chain. The authors noted that the small sample size was a limitation that may lower accuracy. A larger number of public clonotypes was shared among persistent patients (approximately 2,500) than among newly diagnosed patients (more than 850). Persistent disease showed preferential use of TRBV28, TRBJ1-2 and TRBJ2-5, whereas newly diagnosed disease favored TRBV20-1 and TRBJ2-1. Lower TCR Shannon entropy and fewer highly expanded clones were observed in persistent Graves' disease patients than in newly diagnosed patients, which suggested clonal expansion. Only peripheral blood was studied, because thyroid tissue, the primary lesion, was inaccessible.

In this sample, this clonotype turned up many times. This receptor's antigen is unknown. No much larger clonotype is one base removed from it; base qualities were not supplied. The time point label for this specimen denotes: persistent/refractory GD, antithyroid drugs over 5 years with positive TRAb. RNA was extracted from PBMCs in TRIzol for both TCR sequencing and RNA sequencing. The diagnosis of Graves' disease was made according to American Thyroid Association guidelines. Recruitment of patients was carried out at an endocrinology department in Xi'an, China. From each patient, about 8.9 milliliters of peripheral blood was collected into an EDTA anticoagulant tube. Ficoll Paque Plus density gradient separation was used to isolate PBMCs, and no further T cell sorting was done. An Agilent 2100 Bioanalyzer and agarose gel were used to assess RNA quality, and a NanoDrop 2000 was used to measure RNA concentration.

From a lookup of the germline V gene, CDR1 and CDR2 are MDHEN and SYDVKM. There are 14 amino acids in the CDR3, from cysteine to phenylalanine inclusive. Just the 42-base CDR3 DNA is kept, in frame starting at base 1. V sheds 8 bases and J sheds 0 bases, leaving 11 bases between their ends. The library relied on multiplex PCR. Reads for this sample came from an Illumina HiSeq 4000. CDR3 regions were amplified by Arm-PCR with iRepertoire HTBI primers to construct TCR beta libraries. Gel purification was performed on PCR products prior to sequencing. The source study handled its data this way. Gene usage analysis of CDR3 amino acid clonotypes relied on the approximately 60 TRBV and more than twelve TRBJ segments identified across samples. Filtered high-quality paired reads were merged into contigs using COPE and FqMerger. BLAST was used to align contigs to IMGT TRBV, TRBD and TRBJ reference genes, with CDR3 defined following IMGT. Any clonotype with a frequency above 0.1% was counted as a highly expanded clone. Repertoire diversity was measured by Shannon entropy, and V-J evenness by the Gini coefficient. Public clonotypes were defined as clonotypes shared by more than one individual. TCRdb passed the public sequencing reads through fastp at Q25 and MiXCR, retaining productive beta sequences. Rows merge per CDR3 protein into single entries with the most common DNA and genes. The V and J calls shown here were made by TCRdb, not taken from the authors' results. The sample table lists roughly 500,000 distinct CDR3 sequences, around a fifth of them with a count of one. Around 12% of the sample is held by the ten biggest clonotypes.

This material consisted of peripheral blood mononuclear cells (PBMCs), taken when the disease was refractory, from a patient treated with antithyroid drugs. The sequence came from a female donor with Graves disease. This receptor chain uses TRBV28 and TRBJ1-3, with a weak D call of TRBD1 (6 bases match). CDR3 sequence: CASSTGLSGNTIYF. The DNA sequence is TGTGCCAGCTCGACAGGCCTCTCTGGAAACACCATATATTTT.